The 15 T cell receptor beta chains below all came from one sample that was sequenced in a study of PD-1 blockade in classical Hodgkin lymphoma. Time point defined: cycle 4 day 1 (C4D1), after five to seven weeks of nivolumab. Autologous stem cell transplantation was followed by relapse in every patient, and brentuximab vedotin exposure varied. Data came from immunoSEQ multiplex PCR; TCRdb stores just in-frame clones and leaves some out. The sample carries almost 95,000 clones, 65% to 85% recorded once. The specimen was peripheral blood mononuclear cells (PBMCs), collected before the fourth cycle of nivolumab. All receptors come from a human donor with classical Hodgkin lymphoma.

The chain recombines TRBV7-5 with TRBJ2-7; TRBD2, the table's D call, was not compared with the DNA. TRBV7-5 is flagged as a pseudogene. This CDR3 contains 18 residues. CDR3 residues: CVRSLDLGLAGVKSEQYF. As DNA, the CDR3 is TGTGTCAGAAGCTTAGATCTCGGGCTAGCGGGAGTCAAGAGCGAGCAGTACTTC.

The chain recombines TRBV27 with TRBJ2-7; TRBD2 matches at 10 bases. CDR3 size: 18 residues. J was trimmed by 6 bases and V by 0 bases; bases with no gene match: 14. Germline CDR1 MNHEY, CDR2 SMNVEV (reference sequence). The CDR3 DNA reads TGTGCCAGCAGTTTATCTTGGGCAGCGGGAGGGCAAGGTTCCGAGCAGTACTTC. Amino acid sequence: CASSLSWAAGGQGSEQYF.

The chain recombines TRBV2 with TRBJ2-7, with TRBD1 identical over 7 bases. After removal of 4 bases from V and 4 bases from J, the junction contained 7 bases not matched to a gene. This CDR3 comprises 14 residues. The germline V gene has CDR1 SNHLY and CDR2 FYNNEI. CDR3 residues: CASSGLTGRYEQYF. The DNA for the CDR3 is TGTGCCAGCAGTGGCTTGACAGGGCGGTACGAGCAGTACTTC.

This clone was detected once. The rearrangement links TRBV19 to TRBJ2-3; 12 bases line up with TRBD2. With 3 bases clipped from V and 2 bases from J, the junction kept 3 bases outside the gene matches. Germline loops: CDR1 LNHDA, CDR2 SQIVND (reference sequence). This CDR3 has 16 residues. In DNA, the CDR3 is TGTGCCAGTAGTATGAGGACTAGCGGGGACACAGATACGCAGTATTTT. As protein: CASSMRTSGDTDTQYF.

The chain uses TRBV6-1 and TRBJ1-3; tentative D call: TRBD1 (5 bases). Between the trimmed V and J ends, which lost 5 bases and 0 bases, there was a span of 11 bases. Germline V gives CDR1 MNHNS, CDR2 SASEGT. This CDR3 spans 15 amino acids. In DNA, the CDR3 is TGTGCCAGCAGTTGGCAGGGCGACTCTGGAAACACCATATATTTT. It codes for CASSWQGDSGNTIYF.

The chain combines TRBV30 with TRBJ2-5; D remains unclear. The J call is doubtful: the DNA matches TRBJ2-7 better. The V gene's germline CDR1 is GTSNPN and CDR2 SVGIG (reference sequence). CDR3 length equals 12 residues. CDR3 sequence reads: CAWSDLAYEQYF. DNA of the CDR3: TGTGCCTGGAGCGACCTGGCCTACGAGCAGTACTTC.

CDR3 loop: CASRTSGTDTQYF. The CDR3 nucleotides read TGTGCCAGCAGAACTAGCGGCACAGATACGCAGTATTTT. The chain joins TRBV7-8 to TRBJ2-3; 7 positions match TRBD2. V lost 6 bases and J lost 1; bases outside the gene matches: 1. There are 13 residues in the CDR3. CDR1 and CDR2 from the germline V gene are SGHVS and FQNEAQ.

The V call is TRBV7-9, the J call TRBJ1-4; D remains unclear. The V and J ends lost 5 bases and 0 bases respectively, with 13 bases between them. The CDR3 has 16 amino acids. Germline V lookup: CDR1 SEHNR, CDR2 FQNEAQ (reference sequence). CDR3 sequence: CASSNSNTATNEKLFF. CDR3 nucleotides: TGTGCCAGCAGCAACAGCAACACCGCAACTAATGAAAAACTGTTTTTT.

Only a few counts were recorded for this clone. The chain employs TRBV28 and TRBJ1-5; TRBD1 might be the D (5 bases). V gave up 0 bases and J gave up 4 bases, with 13 bases separating them. Germline values: CDR1 MDHEN, CDR2 SYDVKM. The CDR3 runs to 16 residues. CDR3 loop: CASSLWLGGGNQPQHF. Here the CDR3 DNA reads TGTGCCAGCAGTTTATGGCTTGGGGGGGGGAATCAGCCCCAGCATTTT. The full variable domain, its missing parts supplied by reference TRBV28 and TRBJ1-5, is DVKVTQSSRYLVKRTGEKVFLECVQDMDHENMFWYRQDPGLGLRLIYFSYDVKMKEKGDIPEGYSVSREKKERFSLILESASTNQTSMYLCASSLWLGGGNQPQHFGDGTRLSIL.

V usage is TRBV5-6 and J usage is TRBJ2-1, with D perhaps TRBD2 (5 bases). The V gene's germline CDR1 is SGHDT and CDR2 YYEEEE. The CDR3 totals 16 residues. Trimming removed 4 bases from V and 1 base from J, with 15 bases in between. The CDR3 DNA follows: TGTGCCAGCAGCCCCAGCGGCCCACTTTCCTACAATGAGCAGTTCTTC. This codes for CASSPSGPLSYNEQFF.

This chain joins TRBV7-8 and TRBJ2-7, with 7 bases aligning to TRBD2. V lost 4 bases and J lost 5; bases outside the gene matches: 8. The germline V gene encodes CDR1 SGHVS and CDR2 FQNEAQ. The CDR3 contains 14 residues. CDR3 region: CASSSRLAADEQYF. In DNA, the CDR3 is TGTGCCAGCAGCTCCCGACTAGCCGCGGACGAGCAGTACTTC.

The chain recombines TRBV11-2 with TRBJ1-2; TRBD1 matches at 9 bases. The CDR3 has 16 residues. V dropped 1 base and J dropped 8; count of bases not matched to a gene: 11. The germline CDR1 and CDR2 sequences are SGHAT and FQNNGV. CDR3 sequence: CASSLVFGTGSSGYTF. The CDR3 DNA sequence: TGTGCCAGCAGCTTAGTCTTCGGGACAGGGTCTTCAGGCTACACCTTC.

The chain recombines TRBV28 with TRBJ2-7, with D maybe TRBD1 (6 bases). With 6 bases removed from V and 2 bases from J, the gap between germline ends came to 11 bases. The CDR3 loop spans 13 amino acids. From germline, CDR1 is MDHEN and CDR2 SYDVKM. CDR3 in amino acids: CASSRTAPYEQYF. DNA of the CDR3: TGTGCCAGCAGCCGGACAGCCCCCTACGAGCAGTACTTC.

This clone was counted once. V is TRBV7-8 and J is TRBJ2-7; 10 bases fit TRBD2. Per germline, CDR1 SGHVS and CDR2 FQNEAQ. With V trimmed by 1 base and J by 7 bases, 7 bases remained unmatched. The CDR3 is 15 residues long. The CDR3 DNA is TGTGCCAGCAGCTTAGTGGCTAGCGGGAGAGGAGAGCAGTACTTC. Protein sequence: CASSLVASGRGEQYF.

This rearrangement joins TRBV6-5 to TRBJ2-4, with D possibly matching TRBD2 (6 bases). The CDR3 is 13 amino acids. Germline CDR1 and CDR2: MNHEY and SVGAGI. V lost 5 bases and J 9 bases, leaving 14 bases between the germline ends. Here the CDR3 reads CASSRGRFGIQYF. DNA of the CDR3: TGTGCCAGCAGTCGAGGGAGGTTTGGCATTCAGTACTTC.